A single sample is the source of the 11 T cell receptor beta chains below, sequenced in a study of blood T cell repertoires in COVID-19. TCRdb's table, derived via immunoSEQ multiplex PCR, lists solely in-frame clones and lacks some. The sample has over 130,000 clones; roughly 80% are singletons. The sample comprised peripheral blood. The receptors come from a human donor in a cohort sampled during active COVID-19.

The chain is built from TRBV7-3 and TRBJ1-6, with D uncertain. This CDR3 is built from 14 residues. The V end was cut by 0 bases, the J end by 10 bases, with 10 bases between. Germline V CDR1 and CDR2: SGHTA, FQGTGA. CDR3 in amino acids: CASSLTPRYSPLHF. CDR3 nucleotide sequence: TGTGCCAGCAGCTTAACGCCGAGGTACTCACCCCTCCACTTT.

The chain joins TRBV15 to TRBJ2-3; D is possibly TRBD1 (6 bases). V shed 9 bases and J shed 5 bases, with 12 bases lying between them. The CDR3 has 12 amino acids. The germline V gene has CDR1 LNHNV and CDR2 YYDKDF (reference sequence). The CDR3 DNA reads TGTGCCACTTCACAGGGTGGAGATACGCAGTATTTT. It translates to CATSQGGDTQYF.

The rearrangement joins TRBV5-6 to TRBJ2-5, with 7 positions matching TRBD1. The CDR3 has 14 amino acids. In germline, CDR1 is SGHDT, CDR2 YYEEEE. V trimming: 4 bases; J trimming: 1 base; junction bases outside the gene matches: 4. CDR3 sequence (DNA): TGTGCCAGCAGCCTGACAGGGATCCAAGAGACCCAGTACTTC. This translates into CASSLTGIQETQYF.

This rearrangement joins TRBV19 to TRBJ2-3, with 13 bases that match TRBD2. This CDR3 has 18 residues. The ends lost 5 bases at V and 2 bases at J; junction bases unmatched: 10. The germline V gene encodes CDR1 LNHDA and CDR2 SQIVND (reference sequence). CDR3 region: CASSGGLAGAPHTDTQYF. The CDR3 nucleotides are TGTGCCAGTAGTGGTGGACTAGCGGGGGCCCCGCACACAGATACGCAGTATTTT.

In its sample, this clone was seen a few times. The CDR3 bases are TGTGCCAGCAGCCTCTACCACTCTGGGGGGACAGCCTCACCCCTCCACTTT. This sequence encodes CASSLYHSGGTASPLHF. The chain links TRBV2 to TRBJ1-6; 7 bases fit TRBD1. The junction had 18 bases not matched to a gene; V was cut back by 6 bases and J by 10 bases. CDR1 is SNHLY, CDR2 FYNNEI, per germline. The CDR3 extends over 17 amino acids. The full variable domain, its missing parts supplied by reference TRBV2 and TRBJ1-6, is EPEVTQTPSHQVTQMGQEVILRCVPISNHLYFYWYRQILGQKVEFLVSFYNNEISEKSEIFDDQFSVERPDGSNFTLKIRSTKLEDSAMYFCASSLYHSGGTASPLHFGNGTRLTVT.

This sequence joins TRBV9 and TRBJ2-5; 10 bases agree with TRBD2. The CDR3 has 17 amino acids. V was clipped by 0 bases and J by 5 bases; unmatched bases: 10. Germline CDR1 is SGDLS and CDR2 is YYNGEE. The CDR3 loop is CASSVGKRGGQAETQYF. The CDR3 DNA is TGTGCCAGCAGCGTAGGGAAGCGGGGGGGCCAGGCGGAGACCCAGTACTTC.

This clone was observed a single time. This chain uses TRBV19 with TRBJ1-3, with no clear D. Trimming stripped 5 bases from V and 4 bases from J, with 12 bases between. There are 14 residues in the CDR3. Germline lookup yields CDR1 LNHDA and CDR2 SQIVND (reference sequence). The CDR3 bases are TGTGCCAGTAGTCTGCCGAGTTCCGGAAACACCATATATTTT. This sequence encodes CASSLPSSGNTIYF.

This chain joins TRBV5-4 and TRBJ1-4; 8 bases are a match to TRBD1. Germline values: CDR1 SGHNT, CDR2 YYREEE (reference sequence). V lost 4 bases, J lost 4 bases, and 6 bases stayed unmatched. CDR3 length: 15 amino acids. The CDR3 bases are TGTGCCAGCAGCCGTCAACAGGGGGGTAATGAAAAACTGTTTTTT. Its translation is CASSRQQGGNEKLFF.

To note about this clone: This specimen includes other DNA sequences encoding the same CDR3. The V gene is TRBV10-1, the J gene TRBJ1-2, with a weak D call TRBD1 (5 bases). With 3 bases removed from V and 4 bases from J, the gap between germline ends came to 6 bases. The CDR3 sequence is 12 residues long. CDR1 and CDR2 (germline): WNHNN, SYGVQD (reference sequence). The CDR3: CASSDQGYGYTF. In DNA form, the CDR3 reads TGCGCCAGCAGTGACCAGGGCTATGGCTACACCTTC.

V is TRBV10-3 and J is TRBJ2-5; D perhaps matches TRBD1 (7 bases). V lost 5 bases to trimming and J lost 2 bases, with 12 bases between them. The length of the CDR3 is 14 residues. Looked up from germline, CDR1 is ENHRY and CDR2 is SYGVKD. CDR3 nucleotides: TGTGCCATCAGTTCCTCAGGGGGGCAAGAGACCCAGTACTTC. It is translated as CAISSSGGQETQYF.

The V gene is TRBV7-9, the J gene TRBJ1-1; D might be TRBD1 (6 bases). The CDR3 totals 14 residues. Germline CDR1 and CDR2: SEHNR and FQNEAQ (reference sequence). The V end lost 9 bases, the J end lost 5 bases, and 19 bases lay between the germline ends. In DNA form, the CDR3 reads TGTGCCAGTACCTACACAGGGATTGGAACTGAAGCTTTCTTT. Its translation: CASTYTGIGTEAFF.